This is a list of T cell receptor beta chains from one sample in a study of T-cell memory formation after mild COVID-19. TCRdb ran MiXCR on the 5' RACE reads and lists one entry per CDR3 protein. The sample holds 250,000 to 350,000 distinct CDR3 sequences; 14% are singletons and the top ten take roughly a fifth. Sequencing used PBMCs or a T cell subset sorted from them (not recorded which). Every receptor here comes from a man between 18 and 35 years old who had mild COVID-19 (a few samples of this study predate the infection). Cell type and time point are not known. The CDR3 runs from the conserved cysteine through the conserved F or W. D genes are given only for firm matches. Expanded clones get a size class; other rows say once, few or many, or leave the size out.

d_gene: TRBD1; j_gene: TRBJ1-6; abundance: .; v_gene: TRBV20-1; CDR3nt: TGCAGTGCTAGAGCCGGGGGACAGGGGTTTAATTCACCCCTCCACTTT; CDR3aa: CSARAGGQGFNSPLHF
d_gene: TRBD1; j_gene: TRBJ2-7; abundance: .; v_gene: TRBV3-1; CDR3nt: TGTGCCAGCAGCCAGAGATTCCGGGACAGGGGCTCAGAGCAGTACTTC; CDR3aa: CASSQRFRDRGSEQYF
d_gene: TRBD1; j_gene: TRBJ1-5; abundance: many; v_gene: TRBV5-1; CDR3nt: TGCGCCAGCAGCCCGGGACAGCCACCAGGACATGAGCCCCAGCATTTT; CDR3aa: CASSPGQPPGHEPQHF
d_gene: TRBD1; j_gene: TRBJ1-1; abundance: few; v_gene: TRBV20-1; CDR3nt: TGCAGTGCTAAAGGGGGGGACAGGGAGGTAAGAGGTGAAGCTTTCTTT; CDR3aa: CSAKGGDREVRGEAFF
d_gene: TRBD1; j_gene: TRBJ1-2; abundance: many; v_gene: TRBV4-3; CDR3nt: TGCGCCAGCAGCCAAGAATGGGGACAGGGGTATGGCTACACCTTC; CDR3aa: CASSQEWGQGYGYTF
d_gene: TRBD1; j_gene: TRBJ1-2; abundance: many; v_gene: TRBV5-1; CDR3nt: TGCGCCAGCAGCTTGGTTGCCGGACAGGGTTATAGTGGCTACACCTTC; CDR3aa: CASSLVAGQGYSGYTF
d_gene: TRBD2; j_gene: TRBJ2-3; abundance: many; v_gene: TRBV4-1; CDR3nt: TGCGCCAGCAGCCAAGACCTAGCGGCTAGCACAGATACGCAGTATTTT; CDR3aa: CASSQDLAASTDTQYF
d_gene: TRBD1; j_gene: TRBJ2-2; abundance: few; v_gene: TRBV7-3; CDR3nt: TGTGCCAGCAGCTGGGACAGGGTCGCGAACACCGGGGAGCTGTTTTTT; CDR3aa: CASSWDRVANTGELFF
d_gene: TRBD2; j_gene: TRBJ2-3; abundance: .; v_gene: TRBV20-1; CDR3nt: TGCAGTGCACGGGCAAGCGGGGATTGGGATACGCAGTATTTT; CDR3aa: CSARASGDWDTQYF
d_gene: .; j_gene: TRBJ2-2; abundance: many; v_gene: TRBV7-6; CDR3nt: TGTGCCAGCAGCTCCGGTCGGCGAGGGACCGGGGAGCTGTTTTTT; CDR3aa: CASSSGRRGTGELFF
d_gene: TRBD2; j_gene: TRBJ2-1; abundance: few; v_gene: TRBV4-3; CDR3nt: TGCGCCAGCAGCCAAGCGCCGGGACTAGCGGGGAAGGGGCAGTTCTTC; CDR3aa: CASSQAPGLAGKGQFF
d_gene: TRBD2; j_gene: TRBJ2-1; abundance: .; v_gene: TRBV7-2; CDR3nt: TGTGCCAGCAGCTTAGGTCGGGGGGGCATAGATGAGCAGTTCTTC; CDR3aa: CASSLGRGGIDEQFF
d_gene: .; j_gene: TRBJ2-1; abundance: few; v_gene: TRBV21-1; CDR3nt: TGTGCCAGCACCACCTCGGGGGGGGGCTATTGGTACAATGAGCAGTTCTTC; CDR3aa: CASTTSGGGYWYNEQFF
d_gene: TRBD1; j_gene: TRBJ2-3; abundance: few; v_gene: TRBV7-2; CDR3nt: TGTGCCAGCAGCTCAACAGGGGACCAGGGTACGCAGTATTTT; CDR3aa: CASSSTGDQGTQYF
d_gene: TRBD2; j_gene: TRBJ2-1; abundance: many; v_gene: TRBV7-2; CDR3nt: TGTGCCAGCAGCTTAGCCGGGACTAGCTCCTACAATGAGCAGTTCTTC; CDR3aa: CASSLAGTSSYNEQFF
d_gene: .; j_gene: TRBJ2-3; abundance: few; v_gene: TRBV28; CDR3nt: TGTGCCAGCAGCCCTGACTATACGCAGTATTTT; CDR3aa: CASSPDYTQYF
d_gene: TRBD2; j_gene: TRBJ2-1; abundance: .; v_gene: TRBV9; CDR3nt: TGTGCCAGCAGCGCTCCCGGGACTAGCGCTGAGCAGTTCTTC; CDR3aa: CASSAPGTSAEQFF
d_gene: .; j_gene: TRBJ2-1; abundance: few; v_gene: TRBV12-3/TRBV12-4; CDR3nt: TGTGCCAGCAGTTTACTAGCAGGGCAGTTCTTC; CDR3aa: CASSLLAGQFF
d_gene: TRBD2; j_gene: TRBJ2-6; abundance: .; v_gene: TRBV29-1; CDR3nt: TGCAGCACGGGAGGGGGAACCGGGGCCAACGTCCTGACTTTC; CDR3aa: CSTGGGTGANVLTF
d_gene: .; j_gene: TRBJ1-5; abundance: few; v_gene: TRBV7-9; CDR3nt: TGTGCCAGCAGCCCTCAGACAGTCAATCAGCCCCAGCATTTT; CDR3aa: CASSPQTVNQPQHF
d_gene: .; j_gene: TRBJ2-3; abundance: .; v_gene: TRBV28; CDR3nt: TGTGCCAGCAGTTTATGGGTAGGGGCCGGGACAGATACGCAGTATTTT; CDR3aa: CASSLWVGAGTDTQYF
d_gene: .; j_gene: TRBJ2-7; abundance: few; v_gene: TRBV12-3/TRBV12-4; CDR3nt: TGTGCCAGCAGTTTGGGGCTCCCCTACGAGCAGTACTTC; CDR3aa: CASSLGLPYEQYF
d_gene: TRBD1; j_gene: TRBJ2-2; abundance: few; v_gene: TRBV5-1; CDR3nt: TGCGCCAGTTCCAGGGGGCCGGACACCGGGGAGCTGTTTTTT; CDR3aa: CASSRGPDTGELFF
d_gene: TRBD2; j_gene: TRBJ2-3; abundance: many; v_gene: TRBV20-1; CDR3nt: TGCAGTGCTATCGGGCTAGCGGAACACACAGATACGCAGTATTTT; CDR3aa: CSAIGLAEHTDTQYF
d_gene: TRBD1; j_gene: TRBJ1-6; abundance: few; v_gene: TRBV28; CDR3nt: TGTGCCAGCAGTTTATTCTTGCGGGACAGGAGAAATTCACCCCTCCACTTT; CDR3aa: CASSLFLRDRRNSPLHF
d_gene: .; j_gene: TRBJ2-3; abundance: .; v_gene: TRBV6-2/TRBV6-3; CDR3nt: TGTGCCACCGTTGGACCCGCCTTGGATACGCAGTATTTT; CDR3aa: CATVGPALDTQYF
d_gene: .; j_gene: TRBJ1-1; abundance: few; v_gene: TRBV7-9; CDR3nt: TGTGCCAGCAGCGAGATCGGGGGGAACACTGAAGCTTTCTTT; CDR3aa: CASSEIGGNTEAFF
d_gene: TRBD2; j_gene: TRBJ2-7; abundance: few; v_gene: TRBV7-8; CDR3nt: TGTGCCAGCAGTCACTATAGCGGGGGGTACGAGCAGTACTTC; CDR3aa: CASSHYSGGYEQYF
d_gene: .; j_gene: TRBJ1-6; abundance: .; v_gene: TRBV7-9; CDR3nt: TGTGCCAGCCAGGGAAGCTCCTATAATTCACCCCTCCACTTT; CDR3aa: CASQGSSYNSPLHF
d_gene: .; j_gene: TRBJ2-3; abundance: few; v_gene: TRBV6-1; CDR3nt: TGTGCCAGCAGTGAATTAGCGAGGGATACGCAGTATTTT; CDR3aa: CASSELARDTQYF
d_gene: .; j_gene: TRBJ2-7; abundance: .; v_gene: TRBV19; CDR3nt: TGTGCCAGTAGTATCCGGGACGGTACTTACGAGCAGTACTTC; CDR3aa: CASSIRDGTYEQYF
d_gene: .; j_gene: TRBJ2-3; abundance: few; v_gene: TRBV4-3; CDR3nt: TGCGCCAGCAGCCAAGTCGGGGCGGGCACAGATACGCAGTATTTT; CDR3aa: CASSQVGAGTDTQYF
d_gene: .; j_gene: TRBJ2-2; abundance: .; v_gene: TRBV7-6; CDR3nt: TGTGCCAGCAGCTTATTCGGGGGGCCTACCGGGGAGCGGTTTTTT; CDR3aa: CASSLFGGPTGERFF
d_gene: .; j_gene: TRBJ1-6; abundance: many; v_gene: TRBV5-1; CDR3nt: TGCGCCAGCAGCTTGCGGGGTTATTCACCCCTCCACTTT; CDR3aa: CASSLRGYSPLHF
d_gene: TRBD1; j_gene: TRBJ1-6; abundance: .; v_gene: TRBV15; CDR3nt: TGTGCCACCAGCAGGGCCACAGGGGGAAGGGGCTATAATTCACCCCTCCACTTT; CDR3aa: CATSRATGGRGYNSPLHF
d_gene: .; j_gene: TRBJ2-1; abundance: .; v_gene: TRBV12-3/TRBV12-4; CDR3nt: TGTGCCAGCAAGAATGGGCGGGTCTCTGAGCAGTTCTTC; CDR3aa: CASKNGRVSEQFF
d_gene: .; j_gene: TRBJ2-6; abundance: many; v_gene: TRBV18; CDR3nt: TGTGCCAGCTCACCCGACGGGGCCAACGTCCTGACTTTC; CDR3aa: CASSPDGANVLTF
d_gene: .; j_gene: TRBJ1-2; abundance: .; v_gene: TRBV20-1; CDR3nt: TGCAGTGCTACCAACCCGTTTGGCTACACCTTC; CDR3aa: CSATNPFGYTF
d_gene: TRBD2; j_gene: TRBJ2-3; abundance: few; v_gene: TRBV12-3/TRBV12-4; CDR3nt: TGTGCCAGCAGATCCGGGACTAGTATTTTTGATACGCAGTATTTT; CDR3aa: CASRSGTSIFDTQYF
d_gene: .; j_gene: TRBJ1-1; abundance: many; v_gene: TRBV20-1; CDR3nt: TGCAGTGCTAGAGATCTTGGGGGAGGGACTGAAGCTTTCTTT; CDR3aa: CSARDLGGGTEAFF
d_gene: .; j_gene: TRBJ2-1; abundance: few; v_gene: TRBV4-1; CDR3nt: TGCGCCAGCAGCCAAGAGGGCCTTAGGAATGAGCAGTTCTTC; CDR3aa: CASSQEGLRNEQFF
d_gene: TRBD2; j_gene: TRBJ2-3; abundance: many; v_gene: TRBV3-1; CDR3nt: TGTGCCAGCAGCCAAGCTAGCGGGGGGGCAGATACGCAGTATTTT; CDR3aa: CASSQASGGADTQYF
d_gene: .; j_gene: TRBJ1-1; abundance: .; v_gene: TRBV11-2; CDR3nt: TGTGCCAGCAGCTTAGTGCACAGCACTGAAGCTTTCTTT; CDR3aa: CASSLVHSTEAFF
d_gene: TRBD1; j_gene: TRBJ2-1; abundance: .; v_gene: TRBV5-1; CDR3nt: TGCGCCAGCAGCACCGGACAGGGAGTTTTCAATGAGCAGTTCTTC; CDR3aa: CASSTGQGVFNEQFF
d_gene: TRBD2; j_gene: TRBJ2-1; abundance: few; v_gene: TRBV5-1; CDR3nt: TGCGCCAGCAGCTGGGAGGGACTGCTGTACAATGAGCAGTTCTTC; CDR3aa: CASSWEGLLYNEQFF
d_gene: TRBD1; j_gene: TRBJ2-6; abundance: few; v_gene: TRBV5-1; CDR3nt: TGCGCCAGCAGCTTGGGACAGGGCGGCGGGGCCAACGTCCTGACTTTC; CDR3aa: CASSLGQGGGANVLTF
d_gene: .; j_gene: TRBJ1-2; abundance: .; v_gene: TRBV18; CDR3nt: TGTGCCAGCTCACGGAGGGTTACGGGGACACTTAACTATGGCTACACCTTC; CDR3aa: CASSRRVTGTLNYGYTF
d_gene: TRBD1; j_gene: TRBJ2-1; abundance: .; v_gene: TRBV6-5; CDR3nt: TGTGCCAGCCGGACCGGGACAGTCTACAATGAGCAGTTCTTC; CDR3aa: CASRTGTVYNEQFF
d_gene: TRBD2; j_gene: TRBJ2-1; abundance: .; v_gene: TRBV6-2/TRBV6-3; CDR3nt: TGTGCCGCAAACTCTATTGGGGGACTAGCGGGGGGTACCTCCTACAATGAGCAGTTCTTC; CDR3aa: CAANSIGGLAGGTSYNEQFF
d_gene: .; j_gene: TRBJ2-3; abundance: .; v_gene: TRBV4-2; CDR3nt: TGTGCCAGCAACCCAGGCTTACTAAGCACAGATACGCAGTATTTT; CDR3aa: CASNPGLLSTDTQYF